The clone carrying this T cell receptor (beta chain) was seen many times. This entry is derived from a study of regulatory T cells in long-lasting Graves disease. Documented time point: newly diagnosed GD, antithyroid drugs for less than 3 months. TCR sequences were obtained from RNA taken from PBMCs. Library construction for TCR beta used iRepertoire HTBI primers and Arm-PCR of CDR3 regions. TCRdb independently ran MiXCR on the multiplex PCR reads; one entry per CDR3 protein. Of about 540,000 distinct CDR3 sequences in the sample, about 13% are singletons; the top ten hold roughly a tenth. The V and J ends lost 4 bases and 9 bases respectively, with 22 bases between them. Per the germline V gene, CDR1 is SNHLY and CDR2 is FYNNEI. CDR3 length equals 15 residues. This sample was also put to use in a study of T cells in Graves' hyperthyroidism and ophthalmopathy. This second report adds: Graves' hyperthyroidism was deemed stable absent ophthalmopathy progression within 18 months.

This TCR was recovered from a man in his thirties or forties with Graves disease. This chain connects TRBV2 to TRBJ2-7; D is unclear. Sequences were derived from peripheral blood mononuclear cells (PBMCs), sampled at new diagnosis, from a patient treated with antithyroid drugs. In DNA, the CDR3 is TGTGCCAGCAGTGTCCAATTTCCCCCCAACGAGCGGCAGTACTTC. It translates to CASSVQFPPNERQYF.